The 26 T cell receptor beta chains given below trace back to one sample, sequenced in a study of CD8 T cells in Susac syndrome. RNA in amounts of roughly 0.5 to 1 ug was reverse transcribed with random hexamers. TCRdb ran MiXCR on the immunoSEQ multiplex PCR reads and lists one entry per CDR3 protein. The sample lists tens of thousands of distinct CDR3 sequences; roughly 95% were seen once. The sequenced sample was CD8+ T cells from PBMCs. The receptors here all came from a human donor with multiple sclerosis.

V usage is TRBV29-1 and J usage is TRBJ1-3, with 9 positions matching TRBD1. CDR1 SQVTM and CDR2 ANQGSEA come from the germline V gene. There are 15 residues in the CDR3. The V gene end was trimmed by 4 bases and the J gene end by 2 bases; junction bases not matched to a gene: 6. The CDR3 nucleotides are TGCAGCGTTGCCCTGACAGGGGGAACTGGAAACACCATATATTTT. Its protein product is CSVALTGGTGNTIYF.

The chain carries TRBV12-3 or TRBV12-4 and TRBJ1-6, with D tentatively TRBD1 (5 bases). The CDR3 is made up of 15 amino acids. With 2 bases removed from V and 5 bases from J, the gap between germline ends came to 10 bases. CDR3 bases: TGTGCCAGCAGTTTATTGGGACTACATAATTCACCCCTCCACTTT. Translation gives CASSLLGLHNSPLHF.

J is TRBJ2-7 and V is TRBV30; TRBD2 is a possible D gene (6 bases). The V and J ends lost 1 base and 3 bases respectively, with 13 bases between them. From germline, CDR1 is GTSNPN and CDR2 SVGIG (reference sequence). This CDR3 region has 14 residues. Here the CDR3 reads CAWSAAGIDYEQYF. In nucleotides, the CDR3 is TGTGCCTGGAGTGCGGCGGGGATCGACTACGAGCAGTACTTC.

The chain carries TRBV7-9 and TRBJ1-5; unclear D gene. Between the trimmed V and J ends, which lost 3 bases and 7 bases, there was a span of 7 bases. The germline V gene encodes CDR1 SEHNR and CDR2 FQNEAQ (reference sequence). The CDR3 length is 12 residues. CDR3 in amino acids: CASSFYNQPQHF. Here the CDR3 DNA reads TGTGCCAGCAGCTTTTATAACCAGCCCCAGCATTTT.

This rearrangement joins TRBV27 to TRBJ1-3; 9 bases agree with TRBD1. The V gene's germline CDR1 is MNHEY and CDR2 SMNVEV (reference sequence). The CDR3 consists of 17 residues. With 6 bases clipped from V and 0 bases from J, the junction kept 9 bases outside the gene matches. The CDR3 here is CASSRLTGGNSGNTIYF. The CDR3 coding sequence is TGTGCCAGCAGCCGTTTGACAGGGGGGAACTCTGGAAACACCATATATTTT.

V usage is TRBV6-2 or TRBV6-3 and J usage is TRBJ1-1, with D uncertain. Trimming took off 5 bases at V and 10 bases at J, with 14 bases between the two ends. In germline, CDR1 is MNHEY, CDR2 SVGEGT. The CDR3 extends over 12 amino acids. CDR3 sequence reads: CASSTSSRPAFF. CDR3 nucleotide sequence: TGTGCCAGCAGTACTTCATCCCGCCCAGCTTTCTTT.

The CDR3, as DNA: TGCAGCGTTGAAGATCGGGGACAGGGGCGCACTAACTATGGCTACACCTTC. It encodes CSVEDRGQGRTNYGYTF. The J gene is TRBJ1-2, the V gene TRBV29-1; 10 bases agree with TRBD1. Germline CDR1 and CDR2: SQVTM and ANQGSEA. V shed 0 bases and J 0 bases; nucleotides not matched to a gene: 7. The CDR3 spans 17 residues.

V is TRBV2 and J is TRBJ2-2; 10 bases align to TRBD1. After removal of 4 bases from V and 2 bases from J, the junction contained 4 bases not matched to a gene. The CDR3 extends over 16 amino acids. Germline V gives CDR1 SNHLY, CDR2 FYNNEI. The CDR3 nucleotides read TGTGCCAGCAGTGTCTGGACAGGGGGAAACACCGGGGAGCTGTTTTTT. Translation gives CASSVWTGGNTGELFF.

J is TRBJ2-6 and V is TRBV12-5; D is uncertain. CDR3 length equals 17 residues. V was pared by 3 bases and J by 0 bases, with 12 bases between. The germline CDR1 and CDR2 sequences are LGHNT and FRNRAP. The CDR3 sequence is CASGFLIRSSGANVLTF. In DNA form, the CDR3 reads TGTGCTAGTGGTTTCCTTATTAGGAGCTCTGGGGCCAACGTCCTGACTTTC.

The genes are TRBV5-4 and TRBJ1-3; D gene unclear. CDR1 is SGHNT and CDR2 is YYREEE in the germline V gene (reference sequence). The CDR3 is made up of 13 amino acids. V dropped 4 bases and J dropped 4 bases, with 9 bases sitting between them. The CDR3, as DNA: TGTGCCAGCAGCCCCGTATCAGGAAACACCATATATTTT. This translates into CASSPVSGNTIYF.

The chain links TRBV29-1 to TRBJ1-2; no clear D gene. With 4 bases removed from V and 0 bases from J, the gap between germline ends came to 9 bases. The CDR3 has 13 amino acids. The V gene's germline CDR1 is SQVTM and CDR2 ANQGSEA. CDR3 coding DNA: TGCAGCGTTGTAGACTCAGCTAACTATGGCTACACCTTC. Translated: CSVVDSANYGYTF.

The rearrangement links TRBV6-1 to TRBJ2-3; 13 bases map to TRBD2. The CDR3 contains 20 residues. Per germline, CDR1 MNHNS and CDR2 SASEGT. Germline trimming cut 9 bases from V and 0 bases from J; bases unmatched to any gene: 18. CDR3 sequence (DNA): TGTGCCAGTAACGGGGACCCCGGGACTAGCGGGAAACTGAGCACAGATACGCAGTATTTT. Translated: CASNGDPGTSGKLSTDTQYF.

V gene TRBV9 combines with J gene TRBJ1-2; 7 nucleotides match TRBD1. The CDR3 is made up of 16 amino acids. V was clipped by 0 bases and J by 2 bases; unmatched bases: 7. Germline CDR1 reads SGDLS; CDR2 reads YYNGEE. Written as DNA, the CDR3 is TGTGCCAGCAGCGTAGATCCCGCACAGGGGAACTATGGCTACACCTTC. Translated: CASSVDPAQGNYGYTF. The whole variable domain, remainder taken from reference TRBV9 and TRBJ1-2, is DSGVTQTPKHLITATGQRVTLRCSPRSGDLSVYWYQQSLDQGLQFLIQYYNGEERAKGNILERFSAQQFPDLHSELNLSSLELGDSALYFCASSVDPAQGNYGYTFGSGTRLTVV.

V and J are TRBV6-5 and TRBJ2-4; a possible D gene is TRBD1 (6 bases). V was shortened by 5 bases and J by 4 bases, with 15 bases between the two germline ends. This CDR3 has 15 amino acids. Germline CDR1 MNHEY, CDR2 SVGAGI. Here the CDR3 reads CASSQRTVLKNIQYF. CDR3 DNA sequence: TGTGCCAGCAGTCAGAGGACAGTGCTAAAAAACATTCAGTACTTC.

This sequence joins TRBV5-1 and TRBJ1-4, with D possibly TRBD1 on 5 matching bases. Germline loops: CDR1 SGHRS, CDR2 YFSETQ. The CDR3 contains 16 residues. V dropped 3 bases and J dropped 8 bases, with 20 bases sitting between them. The CDR3 nucleotides read TGCGCCAGCAGCTCTGCAAGGGGTCTAAATCGGGAAAAACTGTTTTTT. Encoded protein: CASSSARGLNREKLFF.

The rearrangement joins TRBV19 to TRBJ1-1; the D gene is possibly TRBD1 (5 bases). The germline V gene has CDR1 LNHDA and CDR2 SQIVND (reference sequence). CDR3 length equals 12 residues. Trimming took off 6 bases at V and 4 bases at J, with 9 bases between the two ends. CDR3 in amino acids: CASRQGSTEAFF. CDR3 DNA sequence: TGTGCCAGTAGGCAGGGTAGCACTGAAGCTTTCTTT. The full variable domain, its missing parts supplied by reference TRBV19 and TRBJ1-1, is DGGITQSPKYLFRKEGQNVTLSCEQNLNHDAMYWYRQDPGQGLRLIYYSQIVNDFQKGDIAEGYSVSREKKESFPLTVTSAQKNPTAFYLCASRQGSTEAFFGQGTRLTVV.

The V and J genes are TRBV4-1 and TRBJ1-1, with D tentatively TRBD1 (5 bases). There are 15 residues in the CDR3. V dropped 4 bases and J dropped 3 bases, with 15 bases sitting between them. Germline CDR1 is MGHRA and CDR2 is YSYEKL. This CDR3 is CASSRLRDGDTEAFF. The CDR3, as DNA: TGCGCCAGCAGCCGTCTCCGGGACGGCGACACTGAAGCTTTCTTT.

The V gene is TRBV30, the J gene TRBJ2-2; D is perhaps TRBD1 or TRBD2 (5 bases each). From germline, CDR1 is GTSNPN and CDR2 SVGIG (reference sequence). This CDR3 contains 13 residues. V gave up 1 base and J gave up 5 bases, with 8 bases separating them. CDR3 sequence: CAWSGDGTGELFF. The CDR3 nucleotides read TGTGCCTGGAGTGGGGACGGGACCGGGGAGCTGTTTTTT.

The chain recombines TRBV14 with TRBJ2-7; maybe TRBD1 (6 bases). Germline V gene sequence: CDR1 SGHDN, CDR2 FVKESK. V was clipped by 2 bases and J by 3 bases, with 8 bases between them. The CDR3 contains 13 residues. The CDR3 is CASSQQGIYEQYF. CDR3 sequence (DNA): TGTGCCAGCAGCCAACAGGGGATCTACGAGCAGTACTTC.

This clonotype has only a few counts. The J gene is TRBJ2-3, the V gene TRBV5-1; no reliable D call. V was shortened by 2 bases and J by 2 bases, with 9 bases between the two germline ends. Germline CDR1 SGHRS, CDR2 YFSETQ. The CDR3 spans 14 residues. CDR3 coding DNA: TGCGCCAGCAGCTTACTCGGAGTCACAGATACGCAGTATTTT. This gives the protein CASSLLGVTDTQYF.

The V gene is TRBV9, the J gene TRBJ2-7; D is unresolved. V was clipped by 1 base and J by 4 bases, with 9 bases between them. Germline values: CDR1 SGDLS, CDR2 YYNGEE. This CDR3 contains 13 residues. The CDR3 region is CASSVTSEYEQYF. In nucleotides, the CDR3 is TGTGCCAGCAGCGTAACGAGCGAATACGAGCAGTACTTC.

The genes are TRBV14 and TRBJ1-2, with D maybe TRBD1 (6 bases). The germline CDR1 and CDR2 sequences are SGHDN and FVKESK. The CDR3 sequence is 14 residues long. Between the trimmed V and J ends, which lost 6 bases and 10 bases, there was a span of 21 bases. The DNA for the CDR3 is TGTGCCAGCAGTCAGGGTGGGGGCTTAGGCCCCTACACCTTC. Its translation: CASSQGGGLGPYTF.

This clonotype showed up just a few times. The chain has TRBV16 and TRBJ2-1; 9 bases line up with TRBD2. CDR1 and CDR2 from the germline V gene are KGHSY and FQNENV. The ends lost 8 bases at V and 7 bases at J; junction bases unmatched: 15. The length of the CDR3 is 16 residues. DNA of the CDR3: TGTGCCAGCTCCCCAAAGGCGGGAGGGTCGTATAATGAGCAGTTCTTC. It yields the protein CASSPKAGGSYNEQFF.

This chain links TRBV6-5 with TRBJ1-5, with unresolved D. V lost 0 bases to trimming and J lost 10 bases, with 10 bases between them. Germline CDR1 and CDR2: MNHEY and SVGAGI. The CDR3 totals 13 residues. The DNA for the CDR3 is TGTGCCAGCAGTTACTCGATCGGTGTTCCCCAGCATTTT. Translation: CASSYSIGVPQHF.

The gene calls are TRBV5-4 and TRBJ1-3; TRBD1 aligns across 7 bases. The V gene's germline CDR1 is SGHNT and CDR2 YYREEE (reference sequence). Losses at the gene ends were 5 bases for V and 0 bases for J; bases not matched to a gene: 8. This CDR3 is 16 amino acids long. The CDR3 loop reads CASSFDRVSSGNTIYF. The CDR3 nucleotides read TGTGCCAGCAGTTTCGACAGGGTCTCCTCTGGAAACACCATATATTTT.

The J gene is TRBJ2-5, the V gene TRBV27; a possible D gene is TRBD2 (5 bases). Trimming took 3 bases from V and 5 from J, leaving 10 bases between them. Germline CDR1 is MNHEY and CDR2 is SMNVEV (reference sequence). The length of the CDR3 is 13 residues. This chain's CDR3 is CASSFLARETQYF. DNA for the CDR3: TGTGCCAGCAGTTTCCTAGCACGGGAGACCCAGTACTTC.